A single T cell receptor (beta chain) is shown here with its context. Its antigen is as yet unknown. These data are taken from a study of CXCR3-negative and CXCR3-positive naive CD8 T cells. Study at large: For each library, about 1.5 +/- 0.3 million TRB reads were obtained, around 140 million in total.

Triplicate sorts of 300,000 cells per CD8+ subset. CD45RO-CCR7+CD27+CD95- expression identified naive CD8+ T cells. 5' RACE with UMI labels generated the TRB cDNA libraries. TCRdb re-analyzed the 5' RACE reads; it lists each CDR3 protein once, without DNA. Recorded for this sample: around 7,500 distinct CDR3 sequences. The CDR3 length is 12 residues. Germline-derived CDR1 and CDR2 are SQVTM and ANQGSEA. Study outcomes and limitations: It was found that naive subsets had comparable surface CD5, and TCR strength was inferred from TRB CDR3 properties. More hydrophobic TRB CDR3s were found in CXCR3-positive naive cells than in CXCR3-negative naive cells.

The source is a human donor in good health. Some clones in this sample may be carry-over from other donors' samples. The chain joins TRBV29-1 to TRBJ2-7; lacking DNA, the TRBD1 call made by TCRdb goes unchecked. Sequencing used naive CXCR3+ CD8+ T cells from blood. Described subset: CD45RO-CCR7+CD27+CD95- naive CD8+ T cells expressing CXCR3 (TNR3+). The CDR3 region is CSVTGTAYEQYF.